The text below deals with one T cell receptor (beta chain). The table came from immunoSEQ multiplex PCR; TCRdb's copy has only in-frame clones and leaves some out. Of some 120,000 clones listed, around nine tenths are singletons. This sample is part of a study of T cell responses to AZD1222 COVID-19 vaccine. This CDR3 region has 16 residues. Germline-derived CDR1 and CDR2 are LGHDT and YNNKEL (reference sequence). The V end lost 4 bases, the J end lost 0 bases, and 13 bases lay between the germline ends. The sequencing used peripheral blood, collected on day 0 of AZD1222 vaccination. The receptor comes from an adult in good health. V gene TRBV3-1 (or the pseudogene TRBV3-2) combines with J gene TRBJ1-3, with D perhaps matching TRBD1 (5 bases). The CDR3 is CASSRWTPSSGNTIYF. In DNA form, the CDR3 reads TGTGCCAGCAGCCGTTGGACACCGAGCTCTGGAAACACCATATATTTT.